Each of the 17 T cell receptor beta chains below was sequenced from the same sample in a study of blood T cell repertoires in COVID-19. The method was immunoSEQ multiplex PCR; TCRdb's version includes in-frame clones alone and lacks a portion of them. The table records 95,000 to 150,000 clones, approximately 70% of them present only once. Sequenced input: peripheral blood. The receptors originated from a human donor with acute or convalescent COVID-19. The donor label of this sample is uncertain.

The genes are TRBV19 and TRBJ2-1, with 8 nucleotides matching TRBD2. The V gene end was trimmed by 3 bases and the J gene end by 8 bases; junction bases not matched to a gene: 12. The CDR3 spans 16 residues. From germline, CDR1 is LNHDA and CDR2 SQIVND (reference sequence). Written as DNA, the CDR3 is TGTGCCAGTAGTATTCGGTCCCGGGGGGGCCAGTATGAGCAGTTCTTC. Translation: CASSIRSRGGQYEQFF.

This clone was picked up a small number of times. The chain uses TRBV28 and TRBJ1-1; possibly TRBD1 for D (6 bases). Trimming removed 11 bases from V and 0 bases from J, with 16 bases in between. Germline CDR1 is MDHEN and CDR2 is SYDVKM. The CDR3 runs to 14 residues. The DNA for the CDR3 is TGTGCCTGTTACAGGGAAAGGATGAACACTGAAGCTTTCTTT. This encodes CACYRERMNTEAFF.

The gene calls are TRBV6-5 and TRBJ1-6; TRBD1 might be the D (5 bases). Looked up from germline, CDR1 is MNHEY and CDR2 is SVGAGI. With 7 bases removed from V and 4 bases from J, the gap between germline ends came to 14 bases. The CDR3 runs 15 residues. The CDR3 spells CASTRGGGYNSPLHF. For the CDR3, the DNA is TGTGCCAGCACCCGCGGGGGGGGATATAATTCACCCCTCCACTTT.

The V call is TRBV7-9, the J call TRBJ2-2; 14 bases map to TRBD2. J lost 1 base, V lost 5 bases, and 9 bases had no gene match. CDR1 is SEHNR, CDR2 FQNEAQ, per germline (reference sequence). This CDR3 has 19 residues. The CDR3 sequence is CASSPRTSGGKMNTGELFF. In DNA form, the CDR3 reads TGTGCCAGCAGCCCCAGGACTAGCGGGGGGAAGATGAACACCGGGGAGCTGTTTTTT.

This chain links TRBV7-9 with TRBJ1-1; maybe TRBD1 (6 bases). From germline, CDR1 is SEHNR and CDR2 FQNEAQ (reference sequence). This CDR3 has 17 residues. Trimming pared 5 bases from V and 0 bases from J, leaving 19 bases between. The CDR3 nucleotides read TGTGCCAGCAGCCCAAGTTGGAAGGACAGCATGAACACTGAAGCTTTCTTT. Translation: CASSPSWKDSMNTEAFF.

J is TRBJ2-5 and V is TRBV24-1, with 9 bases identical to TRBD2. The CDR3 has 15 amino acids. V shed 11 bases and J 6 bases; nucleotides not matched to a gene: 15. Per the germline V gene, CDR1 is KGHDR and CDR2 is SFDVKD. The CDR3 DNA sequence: TGTGCCAGCCTATATGGGGCGGGGGGGACCAAGACCCAGTACTTC. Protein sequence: CASLYGAGGTKTQYF.

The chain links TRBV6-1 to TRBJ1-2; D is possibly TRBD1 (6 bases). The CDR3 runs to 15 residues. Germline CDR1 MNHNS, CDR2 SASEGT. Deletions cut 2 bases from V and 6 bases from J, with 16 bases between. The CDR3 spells CASSEHDRTGHGYTF. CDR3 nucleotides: TGTGCCAGCAGTGAACACGATAGAACAGGGCATGGCTACACCTTC.

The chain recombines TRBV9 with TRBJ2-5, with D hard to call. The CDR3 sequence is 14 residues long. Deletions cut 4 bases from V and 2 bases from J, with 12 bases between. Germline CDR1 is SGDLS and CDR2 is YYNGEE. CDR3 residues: CASSLGQRQETQYF. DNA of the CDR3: TGTGCCAGCAGCCTCGGTCAGCGACAAGAGACCCAGTACTTC.

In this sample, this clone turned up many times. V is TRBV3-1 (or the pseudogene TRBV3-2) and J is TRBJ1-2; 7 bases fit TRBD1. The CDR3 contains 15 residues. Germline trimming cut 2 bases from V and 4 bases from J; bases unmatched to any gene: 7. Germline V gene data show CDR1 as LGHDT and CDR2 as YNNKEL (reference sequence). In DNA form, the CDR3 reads TGTGCCAGCAGCCAAAGATCAGGGGGAGCCTATGGCTACACCTTC. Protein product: CASSQRSGGAYGYTF.

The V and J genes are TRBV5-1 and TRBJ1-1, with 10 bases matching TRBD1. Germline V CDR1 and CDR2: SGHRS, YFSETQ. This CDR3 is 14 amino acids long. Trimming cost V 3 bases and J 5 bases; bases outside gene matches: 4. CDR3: CASSWGDRGTEAFF. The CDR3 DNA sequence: TGCGCCAGCAGCTGGGGGGACAGGGGAACTGAAGCTTTCTTT.

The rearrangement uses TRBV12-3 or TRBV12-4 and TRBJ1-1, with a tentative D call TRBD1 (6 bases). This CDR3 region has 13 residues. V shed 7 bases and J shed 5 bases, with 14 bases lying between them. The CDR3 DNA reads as TGTGCCAGCACCTACGCCCAGGGGACTGAAGCTTTCTTT. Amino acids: CASTYAQGTEAFF.

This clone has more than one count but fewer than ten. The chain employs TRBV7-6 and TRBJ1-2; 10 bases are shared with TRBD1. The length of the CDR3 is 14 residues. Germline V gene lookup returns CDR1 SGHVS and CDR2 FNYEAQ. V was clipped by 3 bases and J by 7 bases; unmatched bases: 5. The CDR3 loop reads CASSFPGQGSGYTF. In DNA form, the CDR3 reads TGTGCCAGCAGCTTCCCGGGACAGGGGTCTGGCTACACCTTC. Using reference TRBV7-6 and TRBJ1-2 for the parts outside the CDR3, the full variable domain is GAGVSQSPRYKVTKRGQDVALRCDPISGHVSLYWYRQALGQGPEFLTYFNYEAQQDKSGLPNDRFSAERPEGSISTLTIQRTEQRDSAMYRCASSFPGQGSGYTFGSGTRLTVV.

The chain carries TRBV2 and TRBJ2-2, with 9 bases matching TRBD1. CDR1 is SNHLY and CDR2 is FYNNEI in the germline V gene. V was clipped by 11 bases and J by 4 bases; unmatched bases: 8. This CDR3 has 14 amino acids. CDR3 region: CAWTGELSTGELFF. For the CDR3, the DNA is TGTGCCTGGACAGGGGAGTTGAGCACCGGGGAGCTGTTTTTT.

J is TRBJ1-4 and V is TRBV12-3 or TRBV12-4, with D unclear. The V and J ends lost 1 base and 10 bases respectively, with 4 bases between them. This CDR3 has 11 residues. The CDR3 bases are TGTGCCAGCAGTTTAGGAGGAAAACTGTTTTTT. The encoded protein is CASSLGGKLFF.

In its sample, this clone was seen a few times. CDR3 protein: CASSFLAGRSGNTIYF. DNA of the CDR3: TGTGCCAGCAGTTTCTTGGCGGGGCGGTCTGGAAACACCATATATTTT. V gene TRBV28 combines with J gene TRBJ1-3; a weak D match, TRBD1 (5 bases). The CDR3 length is 16 residues. Germline V lookup: CDR1 MDHEN, CDR2 SYDVKM. V lost 3 bases and J lost 1, with 13 bases in between.

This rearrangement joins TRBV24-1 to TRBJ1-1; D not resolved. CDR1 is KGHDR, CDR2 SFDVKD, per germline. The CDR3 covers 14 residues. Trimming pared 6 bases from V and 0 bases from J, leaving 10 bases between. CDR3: CATSSGNMNTEAFF. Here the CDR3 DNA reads TGTGCCACCAGTTCGGGGAACATGAACACTGAAGCTTTCTTT.

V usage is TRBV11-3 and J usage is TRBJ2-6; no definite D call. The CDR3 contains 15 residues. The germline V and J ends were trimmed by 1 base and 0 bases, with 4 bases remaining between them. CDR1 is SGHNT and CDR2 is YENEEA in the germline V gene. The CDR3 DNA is TGTGCCAGCAGCTTAGGCGGCTCTGGGGCCAACGTCCTGACTTTC. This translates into CASSLGGSGANVLTF.